This T cell receptor (beta chain) was sequenced in a study of T cell changes during pregnancy in multiple sclerosis (dated by TCRdb to the late 2010s). Describing the broader study: In women with multiple sclerosis, the researchers looked at how the T cell repertoire shifted as pregnancy progressed.

To note about this clone: What this receptor recognizes is not known. Base qualities were left out, and no much larger clone turns up one base away.

The library was generated by the immunoSEQ multiplex PCR assay. TCRdb provides this immuneACCESS table in a form limited to in-frame rearrangements. Some clones are lacking; in checked studies, under half of them reflect an unresolved V gene, and why the rest are absent is not known. The sample table lists 25,000 to 30,000 clones, roughly 84% of them with a count of one. The ten largest clones add up to around 7.9% of the sample. Specimen: CD8+ T cells from peripheral blood mononuclear cells, collected after pregnancy. The TCR originated in a female donor with multiple sclerosis, enrolled in a pregnancy study.

The CDR3 region: CSVAGTSGLPETQYF. In nucleotide form, the sequence is TGCAGCGTTGCTGGGACTAGCGGGTTGCCGGAGACCCAGTACTTC. Recombination joined TRBV29-1 with TRBJ2-5; 12 bases in the middle match TRBD2. The germline V gene encodes CDR1 SQVTM and CDR2 ANQGSEA. Germline trimming: 4 bases from V, 5 bases from J; junction bases outside gene matches: 8. The CDR3 starts with the cysteine, ends with the phenylalanine, and has 15 residues. Only the CDR3 part of the read is kept: 45 bases, read in frame from the first base.